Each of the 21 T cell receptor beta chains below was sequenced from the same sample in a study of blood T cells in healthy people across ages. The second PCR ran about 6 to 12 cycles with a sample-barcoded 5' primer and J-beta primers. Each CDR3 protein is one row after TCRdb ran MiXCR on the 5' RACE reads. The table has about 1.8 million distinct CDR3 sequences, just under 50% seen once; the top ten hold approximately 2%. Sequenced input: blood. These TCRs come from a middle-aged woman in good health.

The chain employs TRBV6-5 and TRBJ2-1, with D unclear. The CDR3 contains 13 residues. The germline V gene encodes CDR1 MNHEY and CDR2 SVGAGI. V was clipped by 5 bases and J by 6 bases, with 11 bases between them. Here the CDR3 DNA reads TGTGCCAGCAGTCTCTTTGGTGGCAATGAGCAGTTCTTC. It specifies CASSLFGGNEQFF.

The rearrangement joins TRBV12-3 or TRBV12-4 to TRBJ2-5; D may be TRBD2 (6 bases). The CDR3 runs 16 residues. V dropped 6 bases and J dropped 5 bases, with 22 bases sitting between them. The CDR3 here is CASSSGWGVRQETQYF. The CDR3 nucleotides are TGTGCCAGCAGCTCTGGGTGGGGGGTCAGACAGGAGACCCAGTACTTC.

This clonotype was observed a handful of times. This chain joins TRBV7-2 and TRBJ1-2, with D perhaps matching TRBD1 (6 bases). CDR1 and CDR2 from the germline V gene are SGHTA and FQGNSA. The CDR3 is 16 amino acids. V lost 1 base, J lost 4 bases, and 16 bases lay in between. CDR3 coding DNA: TGTGCCAGCAGCTTAGGCTCCAGGGGAGGGACCTATGGCTACACCTTC. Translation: CASSLGSRGGTYGYTF.

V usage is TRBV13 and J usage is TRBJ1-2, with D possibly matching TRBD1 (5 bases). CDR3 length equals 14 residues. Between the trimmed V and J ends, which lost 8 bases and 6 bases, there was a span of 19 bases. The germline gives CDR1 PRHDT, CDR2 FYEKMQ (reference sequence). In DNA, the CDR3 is TGTGCCAGCGGCCTAAAGGGGCGTAATCATGGCTACACCTTC. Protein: CASGLKGRNHGYTF.

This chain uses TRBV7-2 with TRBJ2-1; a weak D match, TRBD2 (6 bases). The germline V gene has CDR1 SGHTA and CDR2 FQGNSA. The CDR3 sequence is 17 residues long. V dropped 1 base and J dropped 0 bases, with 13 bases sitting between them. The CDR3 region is CASSLGGVAISYNEQFF. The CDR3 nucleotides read TGTGCCAGCAGCTTAGGCGGGGTGGCCATCTCCTACAATGAGCAGTTCTTC. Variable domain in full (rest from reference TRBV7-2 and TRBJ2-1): GAGVSQSPSNKVTEKGKDVELRCDPISGHTALYWYRQSLGQGLEFLIYFQGNSAPDKSGLPSDRFSAERTGGSVSTLTIQRTQQEDSAVYLCASSLGGVAISYNEQFFGPGTRLTVL.

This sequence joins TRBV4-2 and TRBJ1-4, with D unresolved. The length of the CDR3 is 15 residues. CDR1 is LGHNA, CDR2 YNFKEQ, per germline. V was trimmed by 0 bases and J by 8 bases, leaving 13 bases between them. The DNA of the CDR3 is TGTGCCAGCAGCCAAGAAGATGTTGTGGGGGAAAAACTGTTTTTT. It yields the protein CASSQEDVVGEKLFF.

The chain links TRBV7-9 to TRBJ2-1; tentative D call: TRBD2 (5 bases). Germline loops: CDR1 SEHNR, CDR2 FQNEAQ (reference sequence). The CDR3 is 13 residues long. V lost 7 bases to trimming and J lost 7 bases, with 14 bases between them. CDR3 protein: CASNPLVANEQFF. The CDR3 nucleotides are TGTGCCAGCAACCCACTAGTCGCTAATGAGCAGTTCTTC. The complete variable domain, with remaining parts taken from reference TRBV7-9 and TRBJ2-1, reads DTGVSQNPRHKITKRGQNVTFRCDPISEHNRLYWYRQTLGQGPEFLTYFQNEAQLEKSRLLSDRFSAERPKGSFSTLEIQRTEQGDSAMYLCASNPLVANEQFFGPGTRLTVL.

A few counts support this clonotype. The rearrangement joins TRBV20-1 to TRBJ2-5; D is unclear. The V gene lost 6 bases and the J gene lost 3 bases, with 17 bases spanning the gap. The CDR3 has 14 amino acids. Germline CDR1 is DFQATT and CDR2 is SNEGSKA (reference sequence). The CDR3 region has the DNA TGCAGTGCCTACTACCGGGCCTTGGAAGAGACCCAGTACTTC. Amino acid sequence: CSAYYRALEETQYF.

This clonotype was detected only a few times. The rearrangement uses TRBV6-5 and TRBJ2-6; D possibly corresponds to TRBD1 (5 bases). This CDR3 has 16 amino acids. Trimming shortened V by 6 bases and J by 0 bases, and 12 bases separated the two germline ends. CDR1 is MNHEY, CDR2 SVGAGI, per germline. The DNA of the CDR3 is TGTGCCAGCAGACCCACCGACAGCTCTGGGGCCAACGTCCTGACTTTC. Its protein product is CASRPTDSSGANVLTF.

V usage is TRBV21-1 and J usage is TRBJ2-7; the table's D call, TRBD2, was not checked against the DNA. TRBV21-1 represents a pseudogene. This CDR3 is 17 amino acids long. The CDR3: CASSKGGTSGGNREQYF. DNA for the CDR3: TGTGCCAGCAGCAAAGGGGGGACTAGCGGGGGAAATCGGGAGCAGTACTTC.

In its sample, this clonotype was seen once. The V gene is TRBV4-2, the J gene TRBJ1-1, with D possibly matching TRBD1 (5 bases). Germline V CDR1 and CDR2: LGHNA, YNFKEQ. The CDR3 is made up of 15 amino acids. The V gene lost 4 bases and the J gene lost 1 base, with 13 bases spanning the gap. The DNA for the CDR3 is TGTGCCAGCAGCCCCTACGGGGCTGGGAACACTGAAGCTTTCTTT. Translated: CASSPYGAGNTEAFF.

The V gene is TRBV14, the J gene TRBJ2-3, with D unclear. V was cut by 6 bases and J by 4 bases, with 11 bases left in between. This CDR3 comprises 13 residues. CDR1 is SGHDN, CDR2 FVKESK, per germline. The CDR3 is CASRELGADTQYF. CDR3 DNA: TGTGCCAGCAGAGAACTTGGCGCAGATACGCAGTATTTT.

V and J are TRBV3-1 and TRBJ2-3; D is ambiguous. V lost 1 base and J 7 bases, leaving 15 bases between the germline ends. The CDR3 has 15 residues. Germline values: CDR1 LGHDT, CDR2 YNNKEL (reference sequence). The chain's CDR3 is CASSQGSRSANTQYF. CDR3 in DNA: TGTGCCAGCAGCCAAGGGTCTCGGTCGGCGAATACGCAGTATTTT.

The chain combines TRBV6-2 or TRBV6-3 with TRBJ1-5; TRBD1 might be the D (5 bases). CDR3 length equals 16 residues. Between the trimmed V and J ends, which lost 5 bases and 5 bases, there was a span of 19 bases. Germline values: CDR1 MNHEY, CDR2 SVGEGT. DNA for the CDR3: TGTGCCAGCAGTAACCGACCGACAGCCGTTCATCAGCCCCAGCATTTT. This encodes CASSNRPTAVHQPQHF.

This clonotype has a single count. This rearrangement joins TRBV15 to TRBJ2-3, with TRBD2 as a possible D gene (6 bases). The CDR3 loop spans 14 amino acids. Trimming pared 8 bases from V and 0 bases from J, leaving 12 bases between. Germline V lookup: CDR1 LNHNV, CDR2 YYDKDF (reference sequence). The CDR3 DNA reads TGTGCCACCGGGAGGAACCCTAGCACAGATACGCAGTATTTT. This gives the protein CATGRNPSTDTQYF.

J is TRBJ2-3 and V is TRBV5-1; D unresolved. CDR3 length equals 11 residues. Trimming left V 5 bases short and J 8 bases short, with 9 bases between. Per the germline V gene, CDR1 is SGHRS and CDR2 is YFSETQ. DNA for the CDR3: TGCGCCAGCAGGGTAAAGGGTACGCAGTATTTT. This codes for CASRVKGTQYF.

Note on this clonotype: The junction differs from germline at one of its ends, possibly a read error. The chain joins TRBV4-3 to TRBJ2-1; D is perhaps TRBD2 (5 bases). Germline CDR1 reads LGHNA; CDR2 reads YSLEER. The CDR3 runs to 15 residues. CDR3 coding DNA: TGCGCCGGCAGCCAAGCTGGGAGCTCCTACAATGAGCAGTTCTTC. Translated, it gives CAGSQAGSSYNEQFF.

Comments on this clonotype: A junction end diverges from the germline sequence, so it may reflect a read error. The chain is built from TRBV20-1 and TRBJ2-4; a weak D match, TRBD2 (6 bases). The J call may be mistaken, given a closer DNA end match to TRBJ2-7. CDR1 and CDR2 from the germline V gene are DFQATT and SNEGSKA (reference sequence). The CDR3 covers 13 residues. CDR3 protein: CSARGAGPNEQYF. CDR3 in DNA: TGCAGCGCTAGAGGTGCGGGGCCCAACGAGCAGTACTTC.

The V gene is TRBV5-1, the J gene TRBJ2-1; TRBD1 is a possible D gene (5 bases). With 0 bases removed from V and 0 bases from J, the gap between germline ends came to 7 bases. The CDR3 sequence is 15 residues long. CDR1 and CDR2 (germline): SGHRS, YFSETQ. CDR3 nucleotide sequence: TGCGCCAGCAGCTTGGAGGGGAACTCCTACAATGAGCAGTTCTTC. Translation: CASSLEGNSYNEQFF.

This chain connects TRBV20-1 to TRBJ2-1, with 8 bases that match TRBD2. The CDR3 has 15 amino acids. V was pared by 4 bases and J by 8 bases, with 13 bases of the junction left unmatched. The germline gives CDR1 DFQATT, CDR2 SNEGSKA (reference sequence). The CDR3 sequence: CSAKGRGGSYYEQFF. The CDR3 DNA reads TGCAGTGCTAAGGGCCGGGGGGGCAGTTACTATGAGCAGTTCTTC.

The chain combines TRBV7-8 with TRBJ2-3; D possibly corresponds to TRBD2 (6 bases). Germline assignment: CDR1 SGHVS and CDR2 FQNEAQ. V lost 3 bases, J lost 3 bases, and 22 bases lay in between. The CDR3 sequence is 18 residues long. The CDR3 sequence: CASSFGRGGVQSTDTQYF. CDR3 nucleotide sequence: TGTGCCAGCAGCTTTGGTCGCGGCGGGGTCCAAAGTACAGATACGCAGTATTTT.